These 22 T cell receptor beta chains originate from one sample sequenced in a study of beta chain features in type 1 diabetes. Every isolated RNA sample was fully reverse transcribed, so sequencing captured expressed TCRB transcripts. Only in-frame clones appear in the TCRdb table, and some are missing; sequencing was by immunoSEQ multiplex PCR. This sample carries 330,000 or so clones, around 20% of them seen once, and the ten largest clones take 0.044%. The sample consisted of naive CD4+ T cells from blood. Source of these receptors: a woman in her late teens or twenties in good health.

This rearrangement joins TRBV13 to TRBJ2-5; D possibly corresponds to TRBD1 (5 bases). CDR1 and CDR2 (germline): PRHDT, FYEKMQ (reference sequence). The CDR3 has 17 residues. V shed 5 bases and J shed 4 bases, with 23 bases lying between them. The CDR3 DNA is TGTGCCAGCAGCGGAATGAGAGGCAGGGTGGTATCAGAGACCCAGTACTTC. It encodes CASSGMRGRVVSETQYF.

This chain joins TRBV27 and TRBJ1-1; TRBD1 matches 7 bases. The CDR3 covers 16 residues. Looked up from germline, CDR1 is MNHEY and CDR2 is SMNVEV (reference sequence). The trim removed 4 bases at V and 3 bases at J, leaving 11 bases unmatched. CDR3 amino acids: CASSSRRDRAHTEAFF. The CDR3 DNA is TGTGCCAGCAGTTCGAGGAGAGACAGGGCCCACACTGAAGCTTTCTTT.

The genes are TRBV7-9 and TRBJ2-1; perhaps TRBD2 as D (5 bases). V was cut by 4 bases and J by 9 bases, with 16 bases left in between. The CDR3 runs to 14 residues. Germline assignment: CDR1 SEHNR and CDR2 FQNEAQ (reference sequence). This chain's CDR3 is CASSSRGRRSEQFF. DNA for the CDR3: TGTGCCAGCAGCTCTCGAGGGCGGCGCAGTGAGCAGTTCTTC.

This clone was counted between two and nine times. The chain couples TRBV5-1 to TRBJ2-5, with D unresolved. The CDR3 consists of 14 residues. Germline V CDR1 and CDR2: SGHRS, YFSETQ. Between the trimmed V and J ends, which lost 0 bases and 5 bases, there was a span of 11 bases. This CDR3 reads CASSLDPTGETQYF. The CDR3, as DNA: TGCGCCAGCAGCTTGGACCCGACTGGGGAGACCCAGTACTTC.

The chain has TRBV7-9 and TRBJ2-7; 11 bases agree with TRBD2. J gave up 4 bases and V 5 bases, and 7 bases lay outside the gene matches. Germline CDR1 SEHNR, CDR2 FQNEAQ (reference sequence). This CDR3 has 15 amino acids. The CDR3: CASSGTSGRWYEQYF. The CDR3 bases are TGTGCCAGCAGCGGAACTAGCGGGAGATGGTACGAGCAGTACTTC.

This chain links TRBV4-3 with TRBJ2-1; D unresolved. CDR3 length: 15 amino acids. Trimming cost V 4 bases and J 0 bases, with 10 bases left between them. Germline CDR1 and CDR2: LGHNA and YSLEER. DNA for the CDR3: TGCGCCAGCAGCCCCGAACCTAGCTCCTACAATGAGCAGTTCTTC. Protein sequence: CASSPEPSSYNEQFF.

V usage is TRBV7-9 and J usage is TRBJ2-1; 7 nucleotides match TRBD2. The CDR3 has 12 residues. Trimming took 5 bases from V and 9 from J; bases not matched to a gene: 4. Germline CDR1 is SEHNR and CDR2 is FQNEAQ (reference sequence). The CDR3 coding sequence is TGTGCCAGCAGCCTGGGGGAGGGTGAGCAGTTCTTC. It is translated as CASSLGEGEQFF.

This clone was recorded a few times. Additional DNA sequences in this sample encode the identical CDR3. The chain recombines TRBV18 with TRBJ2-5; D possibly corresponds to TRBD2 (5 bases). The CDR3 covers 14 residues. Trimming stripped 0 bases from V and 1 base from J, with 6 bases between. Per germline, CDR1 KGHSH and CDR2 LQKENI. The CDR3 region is CASSPPSGQETQYF. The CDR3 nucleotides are TGTGCCAGCTCACCACCGAGCGGCCAAGAGACCCAGTACTTC.

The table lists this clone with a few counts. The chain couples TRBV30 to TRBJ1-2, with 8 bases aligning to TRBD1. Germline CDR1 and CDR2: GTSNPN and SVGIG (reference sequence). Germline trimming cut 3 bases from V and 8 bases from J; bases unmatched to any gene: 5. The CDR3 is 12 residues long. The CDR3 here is CAWSRTGSGYTF. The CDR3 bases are TGTGCCTGGAGCCGGACAGGGAGCGGCTACACCTTC. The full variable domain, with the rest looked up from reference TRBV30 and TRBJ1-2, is SQTIHQWPATLVQPVGSPLSLECTVEGTSNPNLYWYRQAAGRGLQLLFYSVGIGQISSEVPQNLSASRPQDRQFILSSKKLLLSDSGFYLCAWSRTGSGYTFGSGTRLTVV.

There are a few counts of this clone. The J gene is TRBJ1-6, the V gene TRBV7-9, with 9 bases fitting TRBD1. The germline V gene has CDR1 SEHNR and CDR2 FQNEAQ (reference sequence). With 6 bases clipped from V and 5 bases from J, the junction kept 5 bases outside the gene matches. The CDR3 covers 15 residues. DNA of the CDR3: TGTGCCAGCAGTTTCGGACAGGGGCATAATTCACCCCTCCACTTT. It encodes CASSFGQGHNSPLHF.

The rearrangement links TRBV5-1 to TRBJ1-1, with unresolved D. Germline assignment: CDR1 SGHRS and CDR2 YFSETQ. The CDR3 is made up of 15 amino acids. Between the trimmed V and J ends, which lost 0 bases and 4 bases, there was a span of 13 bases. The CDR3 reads CASSLVPVDGTEAFF. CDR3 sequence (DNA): TGCGCCAGCAGCTTGGTACCAGTCGATGGCACTGAAGCTTTCTTT.

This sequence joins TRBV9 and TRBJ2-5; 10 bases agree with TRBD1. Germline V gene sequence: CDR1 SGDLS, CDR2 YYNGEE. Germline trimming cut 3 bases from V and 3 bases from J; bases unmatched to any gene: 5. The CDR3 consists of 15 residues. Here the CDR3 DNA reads TGTGCCAGCAGCGCTTGGACAGGGGGGAAAGAGACCCAGTACTTC. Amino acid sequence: CASSAWTGGKETQYF.

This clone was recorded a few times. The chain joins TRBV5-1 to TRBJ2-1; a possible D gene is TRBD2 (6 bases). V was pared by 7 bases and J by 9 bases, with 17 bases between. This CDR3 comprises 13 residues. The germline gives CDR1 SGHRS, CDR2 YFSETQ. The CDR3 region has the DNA TGCGCCAGCTTCGCTGGAACGGAGGGTGAGCAGTTCTTC. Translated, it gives CASFAGTEGEQFF.

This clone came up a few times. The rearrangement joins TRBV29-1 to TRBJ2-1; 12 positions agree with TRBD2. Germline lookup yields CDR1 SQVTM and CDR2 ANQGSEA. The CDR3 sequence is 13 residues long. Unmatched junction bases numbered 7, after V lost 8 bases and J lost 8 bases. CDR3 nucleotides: TGCAGCAGCGGACTAGCGGGAAAACATGAGCAGTTCTTC. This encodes CSSGLAGKHEQFF.

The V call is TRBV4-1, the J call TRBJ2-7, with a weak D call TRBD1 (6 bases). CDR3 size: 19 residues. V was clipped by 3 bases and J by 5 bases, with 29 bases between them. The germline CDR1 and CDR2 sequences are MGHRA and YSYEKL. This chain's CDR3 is CASSHPLRGPGQKFHEQYF. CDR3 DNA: TGCGCCAGCAGCCACCCCTTAAGGGGTCCGGGACAAAAATTCCACGAGCAGTACTTC.

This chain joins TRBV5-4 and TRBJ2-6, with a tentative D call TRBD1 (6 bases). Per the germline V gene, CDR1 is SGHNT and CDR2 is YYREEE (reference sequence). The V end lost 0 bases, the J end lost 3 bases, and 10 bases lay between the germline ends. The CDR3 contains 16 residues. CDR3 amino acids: CASSLGSGVGANVLTF. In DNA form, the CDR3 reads TGTGCCAGCAGCTTGGGTTCAGGGGTTGGGGCCAACGTCCTGACTTTC.

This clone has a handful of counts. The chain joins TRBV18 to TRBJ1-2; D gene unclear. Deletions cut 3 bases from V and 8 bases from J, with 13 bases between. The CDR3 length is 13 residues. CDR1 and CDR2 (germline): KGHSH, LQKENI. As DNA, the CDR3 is TGTGCCAGCTCACCCCCGACCGGGTCCGGCTACACCTTC. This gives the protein CASSPPTGSGYTF. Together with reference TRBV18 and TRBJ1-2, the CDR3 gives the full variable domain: NAGVMQNPRHLVRRRGQEARLRCSPMKGHSHVYWYRQLPEEGLKFMVYLQKENIIDESGMPKERFSAEFPKEGPSILRIQQVVRGDSAAYFCASSPPTGSGYTFGSGTRLTVV.

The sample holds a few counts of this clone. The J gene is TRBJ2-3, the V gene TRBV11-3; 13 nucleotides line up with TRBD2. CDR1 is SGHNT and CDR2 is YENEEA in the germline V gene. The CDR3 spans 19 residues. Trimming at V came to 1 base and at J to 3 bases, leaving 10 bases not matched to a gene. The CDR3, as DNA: TGTGCCAGCAGCTTAGGTGCCGGGACTAGCGGGATTGGTACAGATACGCAGTATTTT. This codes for CASSLGAGTSGIGTDTQYF.

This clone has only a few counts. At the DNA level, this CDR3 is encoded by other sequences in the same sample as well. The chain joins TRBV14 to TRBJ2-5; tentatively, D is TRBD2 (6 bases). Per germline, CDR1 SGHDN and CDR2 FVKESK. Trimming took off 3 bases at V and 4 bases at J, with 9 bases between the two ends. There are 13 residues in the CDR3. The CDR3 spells CASSQGGRETQYF. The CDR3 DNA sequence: TGTGCCAGCAGCCAGGGGGGACGAGAGACCCAGTACTTC.

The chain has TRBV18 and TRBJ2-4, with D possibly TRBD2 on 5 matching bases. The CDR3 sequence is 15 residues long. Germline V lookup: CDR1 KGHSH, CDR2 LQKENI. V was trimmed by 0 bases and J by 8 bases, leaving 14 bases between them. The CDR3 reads CASSPPWGWGDIQYF. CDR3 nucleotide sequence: TGTGCCAGCTCACCACCGTGGGGTTGGGGAGACATTCAGTACTTC.

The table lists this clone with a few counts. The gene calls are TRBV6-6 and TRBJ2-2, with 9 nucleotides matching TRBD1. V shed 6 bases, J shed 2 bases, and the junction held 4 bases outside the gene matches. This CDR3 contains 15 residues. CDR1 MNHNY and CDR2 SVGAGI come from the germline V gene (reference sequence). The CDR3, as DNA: TGTGCCAGCAGGCCGGGACAGGGAAACACCGGGGAGCTGTTTTTT. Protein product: CASRPGQGNTGELFF.

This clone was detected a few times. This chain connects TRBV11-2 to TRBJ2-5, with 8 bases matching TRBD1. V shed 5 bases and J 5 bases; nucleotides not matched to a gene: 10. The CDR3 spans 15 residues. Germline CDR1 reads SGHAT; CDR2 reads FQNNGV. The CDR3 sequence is CASSTIRGRGETQYF. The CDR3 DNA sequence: TGTGCCAGCAGCACCATCAGGGGGCGCGGGGAGACCCAGTACTTC. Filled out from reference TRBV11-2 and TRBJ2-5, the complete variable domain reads EAGVAQSPRYKIIEKRQSVAFWCNPISGHATLYWYQQILGQGPKLLIQFQNNGVVDDSQLPKDRFSAERLKGVDSTLKIQPAKLEDSAVYLCASSTIRGRGETQYFGPGTRLLVL.